This T cell receptor beta chain comes out of a study of blood T cell repertoires in COVID-19. As for the study in general: The United States, Italy and Spain were the sources of the acute and convalescent COVID-19 samples. Nucleic acid was either cDNA or gDNA, and it came from T cells, B-cell-depleted T cells, or PBMCs.

Per germline, CDR1 SQVTM and CDR2 ANQGSEA. J lost 4 bases, V lost 2 bases, and 9 bases had no gene match. The CDR3 is made up of 16 amino acids. Original data processing: For nucleated cells, counts were estimated from reference gene primer amplification. Generated by immunoSEQ multiplex PCR, the TCRdb table keeps only in-frame clones and is missing some. V and J calls and clone size are those listed in that table; D and trimming were worked out from the DNA. The sample comprises over 250,000 clones, approximately 86% of which are singletons, and about 10% rests with the top ten. This sequence was found in a middle-aged man who had recovered from COVID-19. The sample comprised peripheral blood. V and J are TRBV29-1 and TRBJ2-2; 8 nucleotides line up with TRBD1. The CDR3 DNA follows: TGCAGCGTTGAATTTGGGCAGGGGGCGGGCACCGGGGAGCTGTTTTTT. Amino acids: CSVEFGQGAGTGELFF.